What follows are 23 T cell receptor beta chains derived from one specimen sequenced in a study of blood T cell repertoires in COVID-19. Clones were read by immunoSEQ multiplex PCR, and TCRdb kept only the in-frame ones, dropping some. Of under 200,000 clones in the sample, approximately 83% were seen once. The sequencing sample was made of peripheral blood. Every receptor here comes from a woman of 80 years or more with active or convalescent COVID-19.

This chain joins TRBV7-2 and TRBJ2-6; maybe TRBD1 (6 bases). The germline gives CDR1 SGHTA, CDR2 FQGNSA. V dropped 2 bases and J dropped 0 bases, with 14 bases sitting between them. The CDR3 runs to 18 residues. The CDR3 DNA reads TGTGCCAGCAGCTTACCAGGCAGGGGATCCTCTGGGGCCAACGTCCTGACTTTC. This codes for CASSLPGRGSSGANVLTF. The whole variable domain, filled in from reference TRBV7-2 and TRBJ2-6, reads GAGVSQSPSNKVTEKGKDVELRCDPISGHTALYWYRQSLGQGLEFLIYFQGNSAPDKSGLPSDRFSAERTGGSVSTLTIQRTQQEDSAVYLCASSLPGRGSSGANVLTFGAGSRLTVL.

The V call is TRBV6-2 or TRBV6-3, the J call TRBJ1-6; 9 bases fit TRBD1. This CDR3 has 15 residues. J lost 8 bases, V lost 5 bases, and 7 bases had no gene match. CDR1 and CDR2 from the germline V gene are MNHEY and SVGEGT. The CDR3 sequence is CASSPLRDRDSPLHF. The CDR3 DNA sequence: TGTGCCAGCAGTCCCCTCCGGGACAGGGATTCACCCCTCCACTTT.

The rearrangement uses TRBV3-1 (or the pseudogene TRBV3-2) and TRBJ2-5; D is undetermined. V dropped 4 bases and J dropped 4 bases, with 16 bases sitting between them. CDR3 length: 15 residues. In germline, CDR1 is LGHDT, CDR2 YNNKEL (reference sequence). DNA for the CDR3: TGTGCCAGCAGCCCGCCCTGGGCTGCCCCAGAGACCCAGTACTTC. Its protein product is CASSPPWAAPETQYF.

This rearrangement joins TRBV19 to TRBJ1-1; 8 nucleotides match TRBD1. Per germline, CDR1 LNHDA and CDR2 SQIVND (reference sequence). This CDR3 region has 17 residues. Germline trimming cut 5 bases from V and 1 base from J; bases unmatched to any gene: 12. The chain's CDR3 is CASSPRTRQGRNTEAFF. The CDR3 DNA follows: TGTGCCAGTAGTCCACGGACCCGACAGGGGCGGAACACTGAAGCTTTCTTT.

The chain recombines TRBV6-5 with TRBJ1-1; TRBD1 aligns across 9 bases. The V and J ends lost 2 bases and 2 bases, in that order; junction bases with no gene match: 3. The CDR3 length is 15 residues. Germline V lookup: CDR1 MNHEY, CDR2 SVGAGI. The CDR3 loop reads CASSYGDRDNTEAFF. DNA of the CDR3: TGTGCCAGCAGTTACGGGGACAGGGATAACACTGAAGCTTTCTTT.

The CDR3 DNA is TGTGCCAGCAGCTGGGGGACAGGGGTGAACACTGAAGCTTTCTTT. Its protein product is CASSWGTGVNTEAFF. The V gene is TRBV11-2, the J gene TRBJ1-1; 10 nucleotides match TRBD1. V lost 4 bases and J lost 0; bases outside the gene matches: 2. Germline V gene sequence: CDR1 SGHAT, CDR2 FQNNGV. The CDR3 runs 15 residues.

The chain uses TRBV6-2 or TRBV6-3 and TRBJ2-4, with TRBD2 matching over 9 bases. The CDR3 is 16 amino acids. V was pared by 6 bases and J by 1 base, with 7 bases of the junction left unmatched. Germline CDR1 and CDR2: MNHEY and SVGEGT. The CDR3 nucleotides read TGTGCCAGCAGCCCAATCAGCGGGGGGGCCAAAAACATTCAGTACTTC. This translates into CASSPISGGAKNIQYF.

The chain has TRBV6-2 or TRBV6-3 and TRBJ1-2; D is undetermined. CDR1 and CDR2 (germline): MNHEY, SVGEGT. Trimming shortened V by 0 bases and J by 2 bases, and 10 bases separated the two germline ends. The CDR3 contains 15 residues. The CDR3 DNA reads TGTGCCAGCAGTTACTCGACCGGGGTCAACTATGGCTACACCTTC. Translated: CASSYSTGVNYGYTF.

A few counts support this clone. The chain recombines TRBV19 with TRBJ2-2, with 10 bases matching TRBD1. Germline trimming cut 7 bases from V and 0 bases from J; bases unmatched to any gene: 2. There are 15 residues in the CDR3. CDR1 and CDR2 (germline): LNHDA, SQIVND (reference sequence). The CDR3, as DNA: TGTGCCAGTAAGACAGGGGGCCCGAACACCGGGGAGCTGTTTTTT. Amino acids: CASKTGGPNTGELFF.

This clone has more than one count but fewer than ten. This chain joins TRBV7-9 and TRBJ1-1; 8 bases are shared with TRBD1. The CDR3 is 14 residues long. Trimming removed 5 bases from V and 5 bases from J; junction bases left unmatched: 7. CDR1 is SEHNR and CDR2 is FQNEAQ in the germline V gene (reference sequence). Here the CDR3 DNA reads TGTGCCAGCAGCACGACAGGGGTCGTGACTGAAGCTTTCTTT. Residues: CASSTTGVVTEAFF.

This chain links TRBV7-9 with TRBJ1-1; 8 bases agree with TRBD1. J lost 3 bases, V lost 0 bases, and 9 bases had no gene match. The length of the CDR3 is 17 residues. Germline V lookup: CDR1 SEHNR, CDR2 FQNEAQ (reference sequence). The CDR3 DNA sequence: TGTGCCAGCAGCTTAGCCTCAGGGGGCTCAACGGACACTGAAGCTTTCTTT. Its protein is CASSLASGGSTDTEAFF.

This clone has a handful of counts. The J gene is TRBJ1-3, the V gene TRBV18, with D unclear. V was trimmed by 5 bases and J by 0 bases, leaving 17 bases between them. This CDR3 contains 17 residues. CDR1 and CDR2 from the germline V gene are KGHSH and LQKENI. The CDR3 sequence is CASSALGRQSSGNTIYF. CDR3 in DNA: TGTGCCAGCTCAGCCCTTGGCAGGCAGAGCTCTGGAAACACCATATATTTT. The variable domain in full, with the rest retrieved from reference TRBV18 and TRBJ1-3, is NAGVMQNPRHLVRRRGQEARLRCSPMKGHSHVYWYRQLPEEGLKFMVYLQKENIIDESGMPKERFSAEFPKEGPSILRIQQVVRGDSAAYFCASSALGRQSSGNTIYFGEGSWLTVV.

V gene TRBV7-6 combines with J gene TRBJ2-7; the match to TRBD1 covers 7 bases. Unmatched junction bases numbered 9, after V lost 4 bases and J lost 0 bases. Germline V lookup: CDR1 SGHVS, CDR2 FNYEAQ. The CDR3 is 16 residues long. In nucleotides, the CDR3 is TGTGCCAGCAGCTCCCACCCGGGACAGAGCTCCTACGAGCAGTACTTC. This codes for CASSSHPGQSSYEQYF.

This sequence joins TRBV6-2 or TRBV6-3 and TRBJ1-5; D is uncertain. This CDR3 region has 11 residues. The V end lost 7 bases, the J end lost 9 bases, and 10 bases lay between the germline ends. CDR1 is MNHEY, CDR2 SVGEGT, per germline. CDR3 in DNA: TGTGCCAGCACCCCTGGCGGGCCCCAGCATTTT. It specifies CASTPGGPQHF.

The chain combines TRBV4-3 with TRBJ2-7; 10 bases agree with TRBD1. Germline CDR1 is LGHNA and CDR2 is YSLEER. The V and J ends lost 4 bases and 1 base, in that order; junction bases with no gene match: 4. The CDR3 is 15 residues long. CDR3 bases: TGCGCCAGCAGCCGAGGGACAGGGGTTTCCTACGAGCAGTACTTC. Amino acid sequence: CASSRGTGVSYEQYF.

This chain connects TRBV5-5 to TRBJ2-7, with D possibly TRBD1 on 5 matching bases. Deletions cut 3 bases from V and 0 bases from J, with 13 bases between. The CDR3 spans 15 residues. In germline, CDR1 is SGHKS, CDR2 YYEKEE (reference sequence). In nucleotides, the CDR3 is TGTGCCAGCAGCTCACAGGCGTGGTCCTCCTACGAGCAGTACTTC. Its protein is CASSSQAWSSYEQYF. The full variable domain, with the rest looked up from reference TRBV5-5 and TRBJ2-7, is DAGVTQSPTHLIKTRGQQVTLRCSPISGHKSVSWYQQVLGQGPQFIFQYYEKEERGRGNFPDRFSARQFPNYSSELNVNALLLGDSALYLCASSSQAWSSYEQYFGPGTRLTVT.

The rearrangement links TRBV6-2 or TRBV6-3 to TRBJ1-1; 10 nucleotides line up with TRBD1. Germline values: CDR1 MNHEY, CDR2 SVGEGT. The CDR3 runs 17 residues. With 2 bases clipped from V and 0 bases from J, the junction kept 6 bases outside the gene matches. The CDR3: CASSYKGQGLVNTEAFF. As DNA, the CDR3 is TGTGCCAGCAGTTACAAGGGACAGGGGTTGGTGAACACTGAAGCTTTCTTT.

The chain couples TRBV19 to TRBJ1-6; D call uncertain. The CDR3 length is 13 residues. Trimming removed 4 bases from V and 8 bases from J, with 9 bases in between. CDR1 and CDR2 (germline): LNHDA, SQIVND (reference sequence). The CDR3 reads CASSSLRDSPLHF. DNA for the CDR3: TGTGCCAGTAGTAGTCTACGGGATTCACCCCTCCACTTT.

J is TRBJ2-5 and V is TRBV4-1; 13 nucleotides align to TRBD2. CDR1 MGHRA and CDR2 YSYEKL come from the germline V gene. This CDR3 contains 17 residues. V lost 0 bases, J lost 4 bases, and 5 bases stayed unmatched. The chain's CDR3 is CASSQDITSGGGETQYF. Here the CDR3 DNA reads TGCGCCAGCAGCCAAGACATAACTAGCGGGGGGGGAGAGACCCAGTACTTC.

V and J are TRBV18 and TRBJ2-3, with 7 bases lining up with TRBD2. Trimming took 4 bases from V and 2 from J; bases not matched to a gene: 6. Germline V CDR1 and CDR2: KGHSH, LQKENI. The CDR3 sequence is 15 residues long. CDR3 amino acids: CASSRERGDTDTQYF. For the CDR3, the DNA is TGTGCCAGCTCACGGGAGCGGGGAGACACAGATACGCAGTATTTT. Full variable domain (remainder filled in from reference TRBV18 and TRBJ2-3): NAGVMQNPRHLVRRRGQEARLRCSPMKGHSHVYWYRQLPEEGLKFMVYLQKENIIDESGMPKERFSAEFPKEGPSILRIQQVVRGDSAAYFCASSRERGDTDTQYFGPGTRLTVL.

The V call is TRBV27, the J call TRBJ2-5, with TRBD1 as a possible D gene (6 bases). The CDR3 extends over 13 amino acids. V was pared by 5 bases and J by 5 bases, with 12 bases between. CDR1 is MNHEY and CDR2 is SMNVEV in the germline V gene (reference sequence). DNA of the CDR3: TGTGCCAGCAGTGCCACAGGGCGGGAGACCCAGTACTTC. Its protein product is CASSATGRETQYF.

The rearrangement links TRBV18 to TRBJ2-5; D ambiguous. Deletions cut 0 bases from V and 3 bases from J, with 5 bases between. The CDR3 is 13 residues long. Germline assignment: CDR1 KGHSH and CDR2 LQKENI. The DNA for the CDR3 is TGTGCCAGCTCACCACCGGCCAAAGAGACCCAGTACTTC. Translated: CASSPPAKETQYF.

This chain joins TRBV6-5 and TRBJ2-5, with TRBD1 as a possible D gene (5 bases). Trimming took off 2 bases at V and 4 bases at J, with 17 bases between the two ends. The germline V gene has CDR1 MNHEY and CDR2 SVGAGI. The CDR3 extends over 16 amino acids. DNA of the CDR3: TGTGCCAGCAGTTACCCGCTCAGGGCCCCGGGAGAGACCCAGTACTTC. This translates into CASSYPLRAPGETQYF.